A selection of T cell receptor beta chains follows, all from one sample in a study of cytomegalovirus exposure and HLA in healthy donors. The repertoire was sequenced with immunoSEQ multiplex PCR; TCRdb's copy has only in-frame clones and lacks some. The sample records some 150,000 clones, 70% to 85% being singletons. Sample: PBMCs. These receptors originate from a woman aged 40 to 50 in good health and CMV-seronegative. The CDR3 runs from the conserved cysteine through the conserved F or W. Each record gives: J gene, D gene, clone size, V gene, CDR3 DNA, CDR3 protein. D genes are given only for firm matches. Clone size appears in some rows only: once, few, many, or a class for an expanded clone.

TRBJ1-2 - - TRBV28 TGTGCCAGCAGTGCCCCCGGGAAGGGGGGGGATGGCTACACCTTC CASSAPGKGGDGYTF
TRBJ2-3 TRBD2 - TRBV15 TGTGCCACCAGCATCCGGGAGGCGGGCACAGATACGCAGTATTTT CATSIREAGTDTQYF
TRBJ2-2 TRBD2 - TRBV15 TGTGCCACCAGCAGAGATCTTACGGAGACTAGCGGGAGCACCGGGGAGCTGTTTTTT CATSRDLTETSGSTGELFF
TRBJ1-1 - - TRBV5-5 TGTGCCAGCAGCACCGCGGACAGTCGCACTGAAGCTTTCTTT CASSTADSRTEAFF
TRBJ1-4 - - TRBV5-1 TGCGCCAGCAGCCAAGACGGGTGGGTTGAAAAACTGTTTTTT CASSQDGWVEKLFF
TRBJ2-7 - - TRBV7-3 TGTGCCAGCAGCTTATTGACGGGGAGCTCCTACGAGCAGTACTTC CASSLLTGSSYEQYF
TRBJ1-2 TRBD1 - TRBV5-1 TGCGCCAGCAGCCCAAACCAGGGGGATGGCTACACCTTC CASSPNQGDGYTF
TRBJ1-1 - - TRBV27 TGTGCCAGCAGTTTTGCGGTCCTTAAGCCGGCTTGGAACACTGAAGCTTTCTTT CASSFAVLKPAWNTEAFF
TRBJ2-2 TRBD2 - TRBV2 TGTGCCAGCAGTGAGGCTAGCGGGAGTCTATACGGCGGGGAGCTGTTTTTT CASSEASGSLYGGELFF
TRBJ2-7 - - TRBV4-2 TGTGCCAGCAGCGTCACGGGTACCTACGAGCAGTACTTC CASSVTGTYEQYF
TRBJ2-7 - - TRBV28 TGTGCCAGCAGCCCCGGGGGAAAGTCCTACGAGCAGTACTTC CASSPGGKSYEQYF
TRBJ2-1 TRBD2 once TRBV9 TGTGCCAGCAGCGTAGATTTAGATTCCGGCAGGGAGGGGCAGTTCTTC CASSVDLDSGREGQFF
TRBJ2-3 TRBD1 - TRBV5-1 TGCGCCAGCGGAAGACAGGGAGGCACAGATACGCAGTATTTT CASGRQGGTDTQYF
TRBJ1-1 - - TRBV28 TGTGCCAGCTTTATAACAGGGCCTTTCCTCGAAACTGAAGCTTTCTTT CASFITGPFLETEAFF
TRBJ2-2 - - TRBV14 TGTGCCAGCAGCCACTATCCTGGGGAGCTGTTTTTT CASSHYPGELFF
TRBJ2-7 TRBD1 - TRBV5-5 TGTGCCAGCAGCCTCTGGACAGGGCGCTACGAGCAGTACTTC CASSLWTGRYEQYF
TRBJ1-3 - - TRBV14 TGTGCCAGCAGCCTGTACGCAGGGGCTGGAAACACCATATATTTT CASSLYAGAGNTIYF
TRBJ2-5 TRBD1 - TRBV28 TGTGCCAGCAGGGCAGGGGGCGCGGGGCAAGAGACCCAGTACTTC CASRAGGAGQETQYF
TRBJ2-7 - - TRBV11-2 TGTGCCAGCAGCTTAGGTCCGTTCTACGAGCAGTACTTC CASSLGPFYEQYF
TRBJ1-5 - - TRBV6-1 TGTGCCGGGGGCCGGGATGGCAATCAGCCCCAGCATTTT CAGGRDGNQPQHF
TRBJ1-2 - - TRBV28 TGTGCCAGCAGTTTATATGGCGGCTACACCTTC CASSLYGGYTF
TRBJ1-1 - - TRBV28 TGTGCCAGCAGTTTGGAGGTTAGCACTGAAGCTTTCTTT CASSLEVSTEAFF
TRBJ2-7 - - TRBV14 TGTGCCGGCAGCCAAGTGTTTTCCAGGGCCGAGCAGTACTTC CAGSQVFSRAEQYF
TRBJ2-3 - - TRBV7-9 TGTTCCAGCAGCTTCCAAACAGATACGCAGTATTTT CSSSFQTDTQYF
TRBJ2-7 - - TRBV28 TGTGCCAGCAGTTTTAGCGGGACAGCGAGCTCCTACGAGCAGTACTTC CASSFSGTASSYEQYF
TRBJ2-3 - - TRBV5-1 TGCGCCAGCAGCGTGGACAGAAAACCCACAGATACGCAGTATTTT CASSVDRKPTDTQYF
TRBJ2-1 - - TRBV4-3 TGCGCCAGCAGCCTCGAAGCAACCGCTGAGCAGTTCTTC CASSLEATAEQFF
TRBJ1-5 TRBD1 - TRBV5-5 TGTGCCAGCAGTTCTCGGGACAGGGGGCCGGGGCAGCCCCAGCATTTT CASSSRDRGPGQPQHF
TRBJ2-7 TRBD1 - TRBV10-3 TGTGCCATCAGTGCCCGGGACAGGTCTGCAACCGAGCAGTACTTC CAISARDRSATEQYF
TRBJ2-1 TRBD2 once TRBV28 TGTGCCAGCAGTCGAATAGCGGGAGTTCGCGATGAGCAGTTCTTC CASSRIAGVRDEQFF
TRBJ2-7 - - TRBV30 TGTGCCTGGAGCATAAGCAGACGGGGTGTCGAGCAGTACTTC CAWSISRRGVEQYF
TRBJ1-5 TRBD1 - TRBV15 TGTGCCACCAGCAGATGGGGACAGGATAGCAATCAGCCCCAGCATTTT CATSRWGQDSNQPQHF
TRBJ1-5 TRBD1 - TRBV10-1 TGCGCCAGCAGTGAGTCGCTGGGACAGGGCATTCAGCCCCAGCATTTT CASSESLGQGIQPQHF
TRBJ2-7 TRBD2 - TRBV5-1 TGCGCCAGCAGCTATGGCGGGAGGGCCGGGTACGAGCAGTACTTC CASSYGGRAGYEQYF
TRBJ2-1 TRBD1 - TRBV5-1 TGCGCCAGCACCTCGTCCGGGACAGGGTCCTACAATGAGCAGTTCTTC CASTSSGTGSYNEQFF
TRBJ2-7 TRBD1 few TRBV9 TGTGCCAGCAGCGTAGCTGGACAGGGGTCCTACGAGCAGTACTTC CASSVAGQGSYEQYF
TRBJ1-3 - - TRBV18 TGTGCCAGCTCACCGTCGGATCTTCCAGGTGGAAACACCATATATTTT CASSPSDLPGGNTIYF
TRBJ1-5 TRBD1 - TRBV6-5 TGTGCCAGCACCTCGACAGGGTTTGGCAATCAGCCCCAGCATTTT CASTSTGFGNQPQHF
TRBJ2-6 TRBD1 few TRBV4-3 TGCGCCAGCAGCCAAGCTCTTGGGACAGGGGTCCCTGGGGCCAACGTCCTGACTTTC CASSQALGTGVPGANVLTF
TRBJ2-7 TRBD1 once TRBV11-2 TGTGCCAGCAGCTTAGTAGGGGGCCCTGTCCACGAGCAGTACTTC CASSLVGGPVHEQYF
TRBJ2-7 - once TRBV27 TGTGCCAGCAGCCTACAGGGATTCGAGCAGTACTTC CASSLQGFEQYF
TRBJ2-1 TRBD2 - TRBV11-3 TGTGCCAGCAGCCCCAGGACTAGCGGGAGGCCCCTCTCCTACAATGAGCAGTTCTTC CASSPRTSGRPLSYNEQFF
TRBJ1-4 - - TRBV28 TGTGCCAGCAGTTTCGGAGCAACTAATGAAAAACTGTTTTTT CASSFGATNEKLFF
TRBJ1-2 - - TRBV27 TGTGCCAGCAGTTTACAGGGGTCGTCATTCTATGGCTACACCTTC CASSLQGSSFYGYTF
TRBJ2-5 - - TRBV19 TGTGCCAGTAGAAACACCGGGAGAGGGTGGGAGACCCAGTACTTC CASRNTGRGWETQYF
TRBJ2-1 TRBD2 - TRBV19 TGTGCCAGTAGTATACCCACTAGCGGTCTGTACAATGAGCAGTTCTTC CASSIPTSGLYNEQFF
TRBJ1-5 - - TRBV2 TGTGCCAGCAGCCAGGGAAGGGATCAGCCCCAGCATTTT CASSQGRDQPQHF
TRBJ2-7 - - TRBV28 TGTGCCACCACTGGACAGCCCACCTACGAGCAGTACTTC CATTGQPTYEQYF
TRBJ2-7 - - TRBV2 TGTGCCAGCAGTTGGGACTCCAAAGACGTGCAGTACTTC CASSWDSKDVQYF
TRBJ2-7 - - TRBV5-4 TGTGCCAGCAGCTTGCCGGGGTATCACGAGCAGTACTTC CASSLPGYHEQYF
TRBJ2-3 - - TRBV29-1 TGCAGCGGCCTACGGACAGATACGCAGTATTTT CSGLRTDTQYF
TRBJ1-2 TRBD1 - TRBV27 TGTGCCAGCAGCTCAAATGGACAGGGTTTTTATGGCTACACCTTC CASSSNGQGFYGYTF
TRBJ2-7 TRBD2 - TRBV9 TGTGCCAGCAGCCCGGCGGGGCGGGAGGAGTACGAGCAGTACTTC CASSPAGREEYEQYF